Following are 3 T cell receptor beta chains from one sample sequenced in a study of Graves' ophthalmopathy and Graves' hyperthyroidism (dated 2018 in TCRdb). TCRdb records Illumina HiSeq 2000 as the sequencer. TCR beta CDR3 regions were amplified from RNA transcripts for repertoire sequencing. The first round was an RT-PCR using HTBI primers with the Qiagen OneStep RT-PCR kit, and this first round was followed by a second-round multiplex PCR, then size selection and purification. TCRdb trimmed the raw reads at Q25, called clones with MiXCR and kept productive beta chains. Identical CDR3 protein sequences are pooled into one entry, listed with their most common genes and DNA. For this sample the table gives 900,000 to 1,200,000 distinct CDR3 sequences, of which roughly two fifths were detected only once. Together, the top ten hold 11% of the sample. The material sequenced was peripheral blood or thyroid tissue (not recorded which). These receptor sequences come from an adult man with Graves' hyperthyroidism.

The CDR3 here is CASSSGTSGKARNNEQFF. Here the CDR3 DNA reads TGTGCCAGCAGTTCAGGGACTAGCGGGAAGGCTCGGAACAATGAGCAGTTCTTC. V and J are TRBV7-9 and TRBJ2-1, with 13 nucleotides matching TRBD2. V lost 6 bases and J lost 5; bases outside the gene matches: 13. This CDR3 is 18 amino acids long. Germline-derived CDR1 and CDR2 are SEHNR and FQNEAQ (reference sequence).

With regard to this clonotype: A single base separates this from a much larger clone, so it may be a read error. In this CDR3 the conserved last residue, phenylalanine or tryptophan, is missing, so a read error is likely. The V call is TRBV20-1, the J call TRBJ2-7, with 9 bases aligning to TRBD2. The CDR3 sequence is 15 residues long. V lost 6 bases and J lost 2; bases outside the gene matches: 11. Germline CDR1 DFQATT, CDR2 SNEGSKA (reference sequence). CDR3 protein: CSASVAGGPAYEQYC. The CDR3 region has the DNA TGCAGTGCCTCCGTGGCGGGAGGGCCTGCCTACGAGCAGTACTGC.

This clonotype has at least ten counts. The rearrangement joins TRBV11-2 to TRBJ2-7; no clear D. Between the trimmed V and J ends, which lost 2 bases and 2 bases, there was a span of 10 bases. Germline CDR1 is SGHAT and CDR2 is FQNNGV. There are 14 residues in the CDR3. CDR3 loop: CASSLLRGAYEQYF. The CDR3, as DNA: TGTGCCAGCAGCTTACTTCGTGGGGCCTACGAGCAGTACTTC.